Listed below are T cell receptor beta chains from one sample, sequenced in a study of tumor-infiltrating lymphocytes in localized non-small cell lung cancer. The assay was immunoSEQ multiplex PCR, and TCRdb's table has in-frame clones only and misses some. Among about 7,400 clones listed, 60% to 80% were seen once. Sequencing input: uninvolved lung tissue not adjacent to the tumor. These TCRs come from a human donor with non-small cell lung cancer. Each CDR3 is given with its conserved first and last residue. The order of the fields is D gene, J gene, V gene, clone size, CDR3 protein, CDR3 DNA. A D gene is named only where the DNA matches it firmly. Only part of the rows carry a size: once, few, many, or a class if the clone is expanded.

d_gene: -
j_gene: TRBJ2-3
v_gene: TRBV11-2
abundance: -
CDR3aa: CASTPTSVSTQYF
CDR3nt: TGTGCCAGCACCCCTACCTCGGTTAGTACGCAGTATTTT

d_gene: -
j_gene: TRBJ1-1
v_gene: TRBV2
abundance: -
CDR3aa: CASSRGENTEAFF
CDR3nt: TGTGCCAGCAGCCGGGGCGAGAACACTGAAGCTTTCTTT

d_gene: -
j_gene: TRBJ2-3
v_gene: TRBV2
abundance: -
CDR3aa: CASRQRGKLTDTQYF
CDR3nt: TGTGCCAGCAGGCAACGGGGGAAACTCACAGATACGCAGTATTTT

d_gene: -
j_gene: TRBJ1-2
v_gene: TRBV30
abundance: few
CDR3aa: CAWSPSSNYGYTF
CDR3nt: TGTGCCTGGAGTCCTTCGAGTAACTATGGCTACACCTTC

d_gene: -
j_gene: TRBJ1-5
v_gene: TRBV28
abundance: -
CDR3aa: CASSSPTRSNQPQHF
CDR3nt: TGTGCCAGCAGTTCGCCCACCCGTAGCAATCAGCCCCAGCATTTT

d_gene: -
j_gene: TRBJ2-1
v_gene: TRBV19
abundance: few
CDR3aa: CASRTARGVKFF
CDR3nt: TGTGCCAGTAGAACAGCCCGAGGGGTCAAGTTCTTC

d_gene: TRBD1
j_gene: TRBJ1-5
v_gene: TRBV6-5
abundance: -
CDR3aa: CASSGQGGQPQHF
CDR3nt: TGTGCCAGCAGCGGACAGGGCGGTCAGCCCCAGCATTTT

d_gene: TRBD1
j_gene: TRBJ1-2
v_gene: TRBV6-5
abundance: -
CDR3aa: CASRTGTAYGYTF
CDR3nt: TGTGCCAGCAGAACCGGGACAGCATATGGCTACACCTTC

d_gene: -
j_gene: TRBJ1-1
v_gene: TRBV7-3
abundance: -
CDR3aa: CASSLGGRTEAFF
CDR3nt: TGTGCCAGCAGCTTAGGCGGGAGGACTGAAGCTTTCTTT

d_gene: -
j_gene: TRBJ2-2
v_gene: TRBV7-2
abundance: few
CDR3aa: CASSAGPDTGELFF
CDR3nt: TGTGCCAGCAGCGCCGGACCGGACACCGGGGAGCTGTTTTTT

d_gene: -
j_gene: TRBJ2-1
v_gene: TRBV5-6
abundance: -
CDR3aa: CASSSGPTSYNEQFF
CDR3nt: TGTGCCAGCAGCTCGGGACCAACCTCCTACAATGAGCAGTTCTTC

d_gene: -
j_gene: TRBJ1-1
v_gene: TRBV2
abundance: -
CDR3aa: CASSAGEGTEAFF
CDR3nt: TGTGCCAGCAGTGCAGGGGAAGGCACTGAAGCTTTCTTT

d_gene: -
j_gene: TRBJ1-5
v_gene: TRBV7-2
abundance: -
CDR3aa: CASSWWTVNQPQHF
CDR3nt: TGTGCCAGCAGCTGGTGGACAGTGAATCAGCCCCAGCATTTT

d_gene: -
j_gene: TRBJ1-1
v_gene: TRBV28
abundance: -
CDR3aa: CASLRGGAFF
CDR3nt: TGTGCCAGCCTAAGAGGGGGTGCTTTCTTT

d_gene: TRBD2
j_gene: TRBJ2-7
v_gene: TRBV5-4
abundance: -
CDR3aa: CASSSTSGSLEQYF
CDR3nt: TGTGCCAGCAGCTCGACTAGCGGGAGCCTGGAGCAGTACTTC

d_gene: TRBD1
j_gene: TRBJ2-3
v_gene: TRBV2
abundance: few
CDR3aa: CASSGGQGARVTDTQYF
CDR3nt: TGTGCCAGCAGTGGGGGACAGGGGGCGCGGGTAACAGATACGCAGTATTTT

d_gene: -
j_gene: TRBJ1-4
v_gene: TRBV2
abundance: -
CDR3aa: CASSDRVNEKLFF
CDR3nt: TGTGCCAGCAGTGACAGGGTAAATGAAAAACTGTTTTTT

d_gene: TRBD1
j_gene: TRBJ1-5
v_gene: TRBV6-5
abundance: -
CDR3aa: CASRGGAYGNQPQHF
CDR3nt: TGTGCCAGCCGAGGGGGCGCGTATGGCAATCAGCCCCAGCATTTT

d_gene: -
j_gene: TRBJ2-1
v_gene: TRBV7-9
abundance: -
CDR3aa: CASSLFQPVKDEQFF
CDR3nt: TGTGCCAGCAGCTTATTCCAGCCCGTGAAGGATGAGCAGTTCTTC

d_gene: -
j_gene: TRBJ2-7
v_gene: TRBV30
abundance: few
CDR3aa: CACQGCEQYF
CDR3nt: TGTGCCTGCCAAGGTTGCGAGCAGTACTTC

d_gene: -
j_gene: TRBJ2-5
v_gene: TRBV7-9
abundance: -
CDR3aa: CASSPSGAEAQYF
CDR3nt: TGTGCCAGCAGCCCATCAGGCGCCGAGGCCCAGTACTTC

d_gene: -
j_gene: TRBJ2-1
v_gene: TRBV28
abundance: -
CDR3aa: CASSPRGTAYNEQFF
CDR3nt: TGTGCCAGCAGTCCCCGGGGAACGGCCTACAATGAGCAGTTCTTC

d_gene: -
j_gene: TRBJ2-7
v_gene: TRBV10-3
abundance: -
CDR3aa: CAISEEKYEQYF
CDR3nt: TGTGCCATCAGTGAGGAAAAGTACGAGCAGTACTTC

d_gene: -
j_gene: TRBJ2-3
v_gene: TRBV7-3
abundance: -
CDR3aa: CASSLSGSTDTQYF
CDR3nt: TGTGCCAGCAGCTTGAGCGGATCCACAGATACGCAGTATTTT

d_gene: -
j_gene: TRBJ1-1
v_gene: TRBV5-1
abundance: -
CDR3aa: CASSLEGQTNTEAFF
CDR3nt: TGCGCCAGCAGCTTGGAAGGACAGACGAACACTGAAGCTTTCTTT

d_gene: -
j_gene: TRBJ2-2
v_gene: TRBV6-6
abundance: -
CDR3aa: CASSRDFTGELFF
CDR3nt: TGTGCCAGCAGTAGGGATTTCACCGGGGAGCTGTTTTTT

d_gene: -
j_gene: TRBJ2-7
v_gene: TRBV7-6
abundance: -
CDR3aa: CASSKTTSYEQYF
CDR3nt: TGTGCCAGCAGCAAAACAACCTCCTACGAGCAGTACTTC

d_gene: -
j_gene: TRBJ1-2
v_gene: TRBV29-1
abundance: few
CDR3aa: CSVEVGKGYTF
CDR3nt: TGCAGCGTTGAAGTAGGAAAGGGCTACACCTTC

d_gene: TRBD1
j_gene: TRBJ1-2
v_gene: TRBV10-3
abundance: -
CDR3aa: CAISDGQGNGYTF
CDR3nt: TGTGCCATCAGTGACGGACAGGGGAATGGCTACACCTTC

d_gene: TRBD2
j_gene: TRBJ2-3
v_gene: TRBV5-1
abundance: -
CDR3aa: CASKVGRGVDTQYF
CDR3nt: TGCGCCAGCAAGGTGGGCCGGGGGGTGGATACGCAGTATTTT

d_gene: -
j_gene: TRBJ1-5
v_gene: TRBV29-1
abundance: -
CDR3aa: CSVAPGGNQPQHF
CDR3nt: TGCAGCGTTGCACCGGGTGGCAATCAGCCCCAGCATTTT

d_gene: TRBD2
j_gene: TRBJ2-2
v_gene: TRBV6-5
abundance: few
CDR3aa: CATGVAGNTGELFF
CDR3nt: TGTGCCACCGGGGTAGCGGGAAACACCGGGGAGCTGTTTTTT

d_gene: -
j_gene: TRBJ1-1
v_gene: TRBV5-4
abundance: -
CDR3aa: CASSSATNTEAFF
CDR3nt: TGTGCCAGCAGCTCGGCTACGAACACTGAAGCTTTCTTT

d_gene: -
j_gene: TRBJ2-2
v_gene: TRBV2
abundance: few
CDR3aa: CASSPEATTGELFF
CDR3nt: TGTGCCAGCAGCCCAGAGGCCACCACCGGGGAGCTGTTTTTT

d_gene: -
j_gene: TRBJ1-1
v_gene: TRBV27
abundance: once
CDR3aa: CASSPLVGNTEAFF
CDR3nt: TGTGCCAGCAGTCCACTAGTCGGGAACACTGAAGCTTTCTTT

d_gene: -
j_gene: TRBJ1-2
v_gene: TRBV30
abundance: -
CDR3aa: CAWSLSRTTWYGYTF
CDR3nt: TGTGCCTGGAGCCTTTCCAGGACGACCTGGTATGGCTACACCTTC

d_gene: TRBD2
j_gene: TRBJ2-7
v_gene: TRBV28
abundance: -
CDR3aa: CASLSGSDSYEQYF
CDR3nt: TGTGCCAGCTTGAGCGGGAGTGACTCCTACGAGCAGTACTTC

d_gene: -
j_gene: TRBJ1-6
v_gene: TRBV11-2
abundance: few
CDR3aa: CASSLDQGPSLHF
CDR3nt: TGTGCCAGCAGCTTAGATCAGGGCCCGTCACTCCACTTT